The entry below describes one TCR beta chain. The sample originates from a study of blood T cell repertoires in COVID-19. CDR1 is SGHAT and CDR2 is FQNNGV in the germline V gene. The CDR3 is 14 residues long. Deletions cut 5 bases from V and 6 bases from J, with 16 bases between. Living in about 25 US areas, the participants were between 18 and 89 years of age. Membership in each cohort depended on participant-reported clinical history. Two negative PCRs, clearance, or symptom resolution were required of recovered Cohort 3 donors. Sequencing was performed with immunoSEQ multiplex PCR; in TCRdb, only in-frame clones are kept and a portion is missing. The sample has 300,000 to 450,000 clones, approximately 90% seen once.

Source material: PBMCs or T cells enriched from blood (not recorded which). This TCR derives from a man younger than 35 who had recovered from COVID-19. The V call is TRBV11-2, the J call TRBJ2-5; D is undetermined. The CDR3 sequence is CASSALGSVQTQYF. In DNA form, the CDR3 reads TGTGCCAGCAGCGCCCTCGGCAGCGTACAGACCCAGTACTTC.